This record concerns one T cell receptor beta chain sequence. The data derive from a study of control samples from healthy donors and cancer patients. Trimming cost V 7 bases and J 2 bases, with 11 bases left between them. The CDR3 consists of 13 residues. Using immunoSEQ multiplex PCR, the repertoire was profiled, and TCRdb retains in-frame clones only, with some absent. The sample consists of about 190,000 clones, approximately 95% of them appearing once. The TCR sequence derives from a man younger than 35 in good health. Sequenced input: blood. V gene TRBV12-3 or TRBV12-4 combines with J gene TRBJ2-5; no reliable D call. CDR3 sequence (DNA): TGTGCCAGCAAAGCGTCGGTACAAGAGACCCAGTACTTC. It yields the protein CASKASVQETQYF.